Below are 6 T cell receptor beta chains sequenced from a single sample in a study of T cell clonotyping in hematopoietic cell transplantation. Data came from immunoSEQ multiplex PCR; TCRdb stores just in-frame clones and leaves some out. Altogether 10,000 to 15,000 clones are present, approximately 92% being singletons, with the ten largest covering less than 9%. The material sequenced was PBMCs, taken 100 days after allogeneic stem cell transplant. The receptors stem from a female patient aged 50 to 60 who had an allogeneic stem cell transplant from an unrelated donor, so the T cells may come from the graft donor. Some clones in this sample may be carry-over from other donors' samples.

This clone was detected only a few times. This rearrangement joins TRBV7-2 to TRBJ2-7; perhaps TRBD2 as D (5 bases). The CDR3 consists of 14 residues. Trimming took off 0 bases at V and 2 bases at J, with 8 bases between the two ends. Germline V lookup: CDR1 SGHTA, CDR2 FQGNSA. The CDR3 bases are TGTGCCAGCAGCTTAGCTTCCGGGACCTACGAGCAGTACTTC. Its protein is CASSLASGTYEQYF.

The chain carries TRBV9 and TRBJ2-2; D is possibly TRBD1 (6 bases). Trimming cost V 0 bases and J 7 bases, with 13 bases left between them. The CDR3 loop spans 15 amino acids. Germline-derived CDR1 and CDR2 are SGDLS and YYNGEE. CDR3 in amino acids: CASSVEVRGGGELFF. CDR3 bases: TGTGCCAGCAGCGTAGAGGTCAGGGGCGGCGGGGAGCTGTTTTTT.

The CDR3 is CASSFWDGATNEKLFF. The DNA of the CDR3 is TGTGCCAGTAGTTTCTGGGACGGTGCAACTAATGAAAAACTGTTTTTT. The chain recombines TRBV19 with TRBJ1-4, with D perhaps matching TRBD1 (5 bases). V was pared by 5 bases and J by 0 bases, with 13 bases between. The germline gives CDR1 LNHDA, CDR2 SQIVND (reference sequence). This CDR3 is built from 16 residues.

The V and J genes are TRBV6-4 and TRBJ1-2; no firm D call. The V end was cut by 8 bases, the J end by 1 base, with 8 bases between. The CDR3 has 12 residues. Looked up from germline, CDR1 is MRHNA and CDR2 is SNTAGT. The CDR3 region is CASYAFNYGYTF. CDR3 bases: TGTGCCAGCTACGCATTTAACTATGGCTACACCTTC.

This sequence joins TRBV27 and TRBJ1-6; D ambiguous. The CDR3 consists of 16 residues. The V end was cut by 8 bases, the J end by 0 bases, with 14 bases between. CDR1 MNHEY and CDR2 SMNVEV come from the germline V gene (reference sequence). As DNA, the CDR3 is TGTGCCAGCGGCCCGGTCCTGAGCTCCTATAATTCACCCCTCCACTTT. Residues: CASGPVLSSYNSPLHF.

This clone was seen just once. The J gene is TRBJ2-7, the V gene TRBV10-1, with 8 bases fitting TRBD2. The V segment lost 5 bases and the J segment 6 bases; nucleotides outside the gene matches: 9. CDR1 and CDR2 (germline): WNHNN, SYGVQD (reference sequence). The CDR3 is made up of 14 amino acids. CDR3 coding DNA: TGCGCCAGCAGTCCAGTAGCGGGAACGGGCGAGCAGTACTTC. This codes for CASSPVAGTGEQYF.